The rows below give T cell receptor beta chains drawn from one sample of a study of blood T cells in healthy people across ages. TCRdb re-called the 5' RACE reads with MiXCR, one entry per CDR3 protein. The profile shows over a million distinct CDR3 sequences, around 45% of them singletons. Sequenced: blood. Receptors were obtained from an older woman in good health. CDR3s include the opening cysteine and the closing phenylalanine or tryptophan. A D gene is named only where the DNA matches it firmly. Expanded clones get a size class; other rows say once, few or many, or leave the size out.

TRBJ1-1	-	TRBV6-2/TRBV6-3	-	TGTGCCAGCAGTTACCCTACCGGATCGACGGACCCTGAAGCTTTCTTT	CASSYPTGSTDPEAFF
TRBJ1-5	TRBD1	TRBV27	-	TGTGCCAGTGCAAGAGATCAGGGGGCCAATCAGCCCCAGCATTTT	CASARDQGANQPQHF
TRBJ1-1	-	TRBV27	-	TGTGCCAGCAGTTTGCTCAGGTTCACTGAAGCTTTCTTT	CASSLLRFTEAFF
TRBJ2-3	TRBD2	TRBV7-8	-	TGTGCCAGCAGCTTAGCCAACCCCGGGCTAGCGGGCACAGATACGCAGTATTTT	CASSLANPGLAGTDTQYF
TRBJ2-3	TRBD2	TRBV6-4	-	TGCGCCAGCAGTGAGGGAGCGGGAGGGCCGAATACGCAGTATTTT	CASSEGAGGPNTQYF
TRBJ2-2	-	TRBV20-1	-	TGCAGTGCTAGTAGGGGAGGTCCGGTCACCGGGGAGCTGTTTTTT	CSASRGGPVTGELFF
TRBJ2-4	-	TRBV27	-	TGTGCCAGCAGTGGTGTTGTTAGAGGTCCAGAGTACTTC	CASSGVVRGPEYF
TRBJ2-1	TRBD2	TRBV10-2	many	TGCGCCAGCAGTGAGTCCGGACTAGCGGGAGTAAATGAGCAGTTCTTC	CASSESGLAGVNEQFF
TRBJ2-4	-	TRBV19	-	TGTGCCAGTAGTACACTGGAGTCCTACGAACAGTACTTC	CASSTLESYEQYF
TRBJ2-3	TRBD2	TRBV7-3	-	TGTGCCAGCAGCTTAAGTCGTGGGGGAGGGCCAGATACGCAGTATTTT	CASSLSRGGGPDTQYF
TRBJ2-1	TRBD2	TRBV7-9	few	TGTGCCAGCGACCCACTAGCGGGAGAGAATGAGCAGTTCTTC	CASDPLAGENEQFF
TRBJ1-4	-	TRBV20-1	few	TGCAGTGCTCAACCTCGGACAGTCTATAATGAAAAACTGTTTTTT	CSAQPRTVYNEKLFF
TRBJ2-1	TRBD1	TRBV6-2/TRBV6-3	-	TGTGCCAGCAGGACGCTTAGGAGGGACAGGAGCACGACCGGTCGGGACAATGAGCAGTTCTTC	CASRTLRRDRSTTGRDNEQFF
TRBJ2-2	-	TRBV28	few	TGTGCCAGCAGCCCCCCCCTTAAGAACACCGGGGAGCTGTTTTTT	CASSPPLKNTGELFF
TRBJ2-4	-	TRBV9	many	TGTGCCAGCAGCGAAGGGGACCCTCACAAAAACATTCAGTACTTC	CASSEGDPHKNIQYF
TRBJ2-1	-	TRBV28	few	TGTGCCAGCAGTTTTTGGTTTGGGTTCGACGGTACGGACTCCTACAATGAGCAGTTCTTC	CASSFWFGFDGTDSYNEQFF
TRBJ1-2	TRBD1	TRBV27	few	TGTGCCAGCAGAACCGGGACAGCCTATGGCTACACCTTC	CASRTGTAYGYTF
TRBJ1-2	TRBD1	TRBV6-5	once	TGTGCCAGCAGGCCCGGGACAGACTATGGCTACACCTTC	CASRPGTDYGYTF
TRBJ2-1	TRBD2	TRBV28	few	TGTGCCAGCAGTTTAGGTGTAGCGGGAGGCCTCGATGAGCAGTTCTTC	CASSLGVAGGLDEQFF
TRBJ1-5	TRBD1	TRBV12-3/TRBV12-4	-	TGTGCCAGCAGTTTAACCGGGACAGCCTATCAGCCCCAGCATTTT	CASSLTGTAYQPQHF
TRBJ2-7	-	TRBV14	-	TGTGCCAACAGCCAAGGGATGGGGGGCGCTAAGGGCGAGCAGTACTTC	CANSQGMGGAKGEQYF
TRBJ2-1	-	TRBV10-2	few	TGCGCCAGCAGTGCCCACAATGAGCAGTTCTTC	CASSAHNEQFF
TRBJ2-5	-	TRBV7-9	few	TGTGCCAGCAGTCTCTCGGGCGGGTACCAAGAGACCCAGTACTTC	CASSLSGGYQETQYF
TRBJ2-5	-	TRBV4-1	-	TGCGCCAGCAGCCAAGCCCCGGGACTCCGAGGGGAGACCCAGTACTTC	CASSQAPGLRGETQYF
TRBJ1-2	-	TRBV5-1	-	TGCGCCAGCAGCTTGGGGTACAGACAATATGGCTACACCTTC	CASSLGYRQYGYTF
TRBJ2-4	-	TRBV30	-	TGTGCCTGTGACTTAGCCAAAAACATTCAGTACTTC	CACDLAKNIQYF
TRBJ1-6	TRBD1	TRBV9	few	TGTGCCAGCAGCCAGGGACAGGGTATTGCACCCCTCCACTTT	CASSQGQGIAPLHF
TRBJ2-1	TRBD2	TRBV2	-	TGTGCCAGCAGTGATTTGAGCGGGAGGGCCGAGTTCTTC	CASSDLSGRAEFF
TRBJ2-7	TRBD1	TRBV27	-	TGTGCCAGCAGTTCCCTCGGACAGGGGAGAAACGAGCAGTACTTC	CASSSLGQGRNEQYF
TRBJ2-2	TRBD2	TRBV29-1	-	TGCAGCGTTGACGAAGGGCTAGCGGGAGCTGGGGAGCTGTTTTTT	CSVDEGLAGAGELFF
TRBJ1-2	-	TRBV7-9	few	TGTGCCAGCAGCTTAGGCGAGGTCTGGGGCTACACCTTC	CASSLGEVWGYTF
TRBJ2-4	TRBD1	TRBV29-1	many	TGCAGCGTTGCTGGACAGGGAAAGAGAGCCAAAAACATTCAGTACTTC	CSVAGQGKRAKNIQYF
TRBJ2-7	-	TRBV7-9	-	TGTGCCAGCAGCTTAGTGTTGGGGACCAACTCATACGAGCAGTACTTC	CASSLVLGTNSYEQYF
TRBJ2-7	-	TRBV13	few	TGTGCCAGCAGCCCCCGACAGGACACCTACGAGCAGTACTTC	CASSPRQDTYEQYF
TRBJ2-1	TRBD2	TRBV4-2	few	TGTGCCAGCAGCCAAGATAGAGCGGGAGGTGACAATGAGCAGTTCTTC	CASSQDRAGGDNEQFF
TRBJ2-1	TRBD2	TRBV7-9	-	TGTGCCAGCAGCTTACTCCGATCGACTAGCTCGGGACCTGGCTACAATGAGCAGTTCTTC	CASSLLRSTSSGPGYNEQFF
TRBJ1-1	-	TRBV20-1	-	TGCAGTGCTAGAACTATGACAGGGAACACTGAAGCTTTCTTT	CSARTMTGNTEAFF
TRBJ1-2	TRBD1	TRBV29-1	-	TGCAGCGTTGATCTTTCAGGGGGCCTATATGGCTACACCTTC	CSVDLSGGLYGYTF
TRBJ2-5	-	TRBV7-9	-	TGTGCCAGCAGCTTAGACTTGACCCAAGAGACCCAGTACTTC	CASSLDLTQETQYF
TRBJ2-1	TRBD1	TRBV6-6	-	TGTGCCTCCTCGAGGGGGCGCAGGGATGAGCAGTTCTTC	CASSRGRRDEQFF
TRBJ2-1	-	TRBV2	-	TGTGCCAGCAGTGAAGGGAATAGCCTAAGCTCCTACAATGAGCAGTTCTTC	CASSEGNSLSSYNEQFF
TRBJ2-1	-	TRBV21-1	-	TGTGCCAGCAGCAAAGACGACCCCGGGGAGCAGTTCTTC	CASSKDDPGEQFF